These T cell receptor beta chains were read from a single sample in a study of T cell responses to AZD1222 COVID-19 vaccine. Only in-frame clones appear in the TCRdb table, and some are missing; sequencing was by immunoSEQ multiplex PCR. The sample contains about 120,000 clones, around 93% of which appear only once. The sequenced sample was peripheral blood, obtained on day 0 of AZD1222 vaccination. Receptor source: an adult in good health. Each CDR3 is given with its conserved first and last residue. A D gene is named only where the DNA matches it firmly. Clone sizes are given selectively: once, few, many, or a class where the clone is expanded.

CDR3	DNA	V	J	D	size
CASSLKSQQGDNSPLHF	TGTGCCAGCAGTTTAAAAAGCCAGCAGGGGGATAATTCACCCCTCCACTTT	TRBV28	TRBJ1-6	TRBD1	.
CASSPRGGYPVSDTQYF	TGTGCCAGCTCACCAAGGGGAGGGTACCCTGTCTCAGATACGCAGTATTTT	TRBV18	TRBJ2-3	TRBD2	.
CATRNRDQPQHF	TGTGCCACCAGGAACAGGGATCAGCCCCAGCATTTT	TRBV24-1	TRBJ1-5	.	.
CASSLESGTNTGELFF	TGTGCCAGCAGCTTAGAATCTGGGACGAACACCGGGGAGCTGTTTTTT	TRBV7-8	TRBJ2-2	.	.
CASSQEGAGEQFF	TGTGCCAGCAGTCAGGAGGGGGCCGGTGAGCAGTTCTTC	TRBV11-3	TRBJ2-1	.	.
CASSYSIMTDPFVDSNQPQHF	TGTGCCAGCAGTTACTCGATTATGACAGATCCCTTCGTCGATAGCAATCAGCCCCAGCATTTT	TRBV6-2/TRBV6-3	TRBJ1-5	.	.
CASGTELGYNEQFF	TGTGCCAGCGGAACAGAGCTTGGGTACAATGAGCAGTTCTTC	TRBV7-2	TRBJ2-1	.	once
CASRPPLAVPYEQYF	TGTGCCAGCAGGCCCCCGCTAGCGGTACCCTACGAGCAGTACTTC	TRBV11-2	TRBJ2-7	TRBD2	.
CASRGLTDTQYF	TGTGCCAGCAGGGGGCTGACAGATACGCAGTATTTT	TRBV9	TRBJ2-3	.	few
CASSLIEDTQYF	TGTGCCAGCAGTTTAATAGAGGATACGCAGTATTTT	TRBV12-3/TRBV12-4	TRBJ2-3	.	.
CASSLSGQGGFNYGYTF	TGTGCCAGCAGTTTATCCGGGCAGGGAGGGTTTAACTATGGCTACACCTTC	TRBV27	TRBJ1-2	.	once
CATEERGGFEQYF	TGTGCCACCGAGGAGCGGGGGGGGTTTGAGCAGTACTTC	TRBV24-1	TRBJ2-7	TRBD2	.
CASSLASAGDEQYF	TGTGCCAGCAGTTTGGCTAGTGCGGGGGACGAGCAGTACTTC	TRBV28	TRBJ2-7	TRBD2	.
CASGLQVGTEAFF	TGTGCTAGTGGCCTTCAGGTGGGCACTGAAGCTTTCTTT	TRBV12-5	TRBJ1-1	.	.
CASSPGLAGPNEQFF	TGTGCCAGCAGCCCCGGACTAGCGGGACCAAATGAGCAGTTCTTC	TRBV11-2	TRBJ2-1	TRBD2	.
CASTGGNQPQHF	TGTGCCAGCACGGGGGGCAATCAGCCCCAGCATTTT	TRBV6-5	TRBJ1-5	.	few
CASSIRTADNSPLHF	TGTGCCAGTAGTATTCGGACAGCAGATAATTCACCCCTCCACTTT	TRBV19	TRBJ1-6	.	.
CASRVGQGAFYEQYF	TGTGCCAGCAGGGTGGGACAGGGTGCATTCTACGAGCAGTACTTC	TRBV2	TRBJ2-7	TRBD1	.
CASSQERGRGIYNEQFF	TGTGCCAGCAGCCAAGAAAGGGGCAGGGGGATCTACAATGAGCAGTTCTTC	TRBV3-1/TRBV3-2	TRBJ2-1	TRBD1	.
CASSVGRDGVADEQYF	TGTGCCAGCAGCGTAGGTAGGGATGGTGTGGCTGACGAGCAGTACTTC	TRBV9	TRBJ2-7	.	.
CASSLVGSYEQYF	TGTGCCAGCAGCTTGGTCGGCTCCTACGAGCAGTACTTC	TRBV5-6	TRBJ2-7	.	.
CASSLAMRVESGYTF	TGTGCCAGCAGCTTGGCAATGCGGGTGGAGTCTGGCTACACCTTC	TRBV5-6	TRBJ1-2	.	.
CASSPLDSTNYGYTF	TGTGCCAGCTCACCTCTAGATAGTACTAACTATGGCTACACCTTC	TRBV18	TRBJ1-2	.	.
CASSLVGGRAYNEQFF	TGTGCCAGCAGCTTAGTGGGCGGGAGGGCCTACAATGAGCAGTTCTTC	TRBV7-2	TRBJ2-1	TRBD2	few
CASSPAGWPQHF	TGTGCCAGCAGCCCAGCGGGGTGGCCCCAGCATTTT	TRBV27	TRBJ1-5	.	.
CASSLVSRGTDTQYF	TGTGCCAGCAGCTTGGTTAGCCGGGGTACAGATACGCAGTATTTT	TRBV5-4	TRBJ2-3	.	.
CASSQELVTGNGYTF	TGTGCCAGCAGCCAAGAACTTGTGACAGGGAATGGCTACACCTTC	TRBV3-1/TRBV3-2	TRBJ1-2	TRBD1	.
CASSLEETSQETQYF	TGTGCCAGCAGCTTAGAAGAGACTAGCCAAGAGACCCAGTACTTC	TRBV7-9	TRBJ2-5	.	.
CASRLAPTDTQYF	TGTGCCAGCAGACTAGCACCCACAGATACGCAGTATTTT	TRBV3-1/TRBV3-2	TRBJ2-3	.	.
CASSLQENYGYTF	TGCGCCAGCAGCTTACAGGAGAACTATGGCTACACCTTC	TRBV5-1	TRBJ1-2	.	.
CASSGRGGPLDAEAFF	TGTGCCAGTAGTGGGAGGGGTGGGCCCCTTGACGCTGAAGCTTTCTTT	TRBV19	TRBJ1-1	.	.
CASSHLGDPDIWAQHF	TGCGCCAGCAGTCATCTTGGAGATCCTGATATATGGGCCCAGCATTTT	TRBV23-1	TRBJ1-5	.	.
CASSQGLGAGEYEQYF	TGCGCCAGCAGCCAAGGTTTAGGGGCAGGGGAATACGAGCAGTACTTC	TRBV4-1	TRBJ2-7	.	.
CASSTRTGASNQPQHF	TGTGCCAGTAGTACCCGGACAGGGGCGAGCAATCAGCCCCAGCATTTT	TRBV19	TRBJ1-5	TRBD1	.
CASSSSINEKLFF	TGTGCCAGCAGCTCTAGTATTAATGAAAAACTGTTTTTT	TRBV5-4	TRBJ1-4	.	.
CASSQYRGPTEAFF	TGTGCCAGCAGTCAATACAGGGGTCCCACTGAAGCTTTCTTT	TRBV27	TRBJ1-1	TRBD1	.
CASSQDAGGNLYEQYF	TGCGCCAGCAGCCAAGATGCAGGAGGAAACCTGTACGAGCAGTACTTC	TRBV4-1	TRBJ2-7	.	.
CASSHTPGASDQETQYF	TGTGCCAGCAGTCATACCCCAGGGGCGTCGGATCAAGAGACCCAGTACTTC	TRBV6-6	TRBJ2-5	.	.
CASSYGGATEAFF	TGTGCCAGCAGTTACGGGGGTGCAACTGAAGCTTTCTTT	TRBV6-5	TRBJ1-1	.	.
CASSAAGRGPYEQYF	TGTGCCAGCAGCGCCGCTGGGCGGGGGCCCTACGAGCAGTACTTC	TRBV7-2	TRBJ2-7	.	.
CASSFPGINYGYTF	TGTGCCAGCAGCTTTCCGGGAATTAACTATGGCTACACCTTC	TRBV7-9	TRBJ1-2	.	.
CASSHKQGASYEQYF	TGCGCCAGCAGCCATAAACAGGGGGCCTCCTACGAGCAGTACTTC	TRBV4-1	TRBJ2-7	TRBD1	.
CASSLAWEDEQYF	TGCGCCAGCAGCTTGGCCTGGGAGGACGAGCAGTACTTC	TRBV5-1	TRBJ2-7	.	.
CASSPVSGNTIYF	TGTGCCAGCAGCCCAGTCTCTGGAAACACCATATATTTT	TRBV7-9	TRBJ1-3	.	.
CASSWAGLAGNEQFF	TGTGCCAGCAGCTGGGCCGGGCTAGCAGGCAATGAGCAGTTCTTC	TRBV11-2	TRBJ2-1	.	once
CASKETGLGTDTQYF	TGTGCCAGCAAGGAGACAGGGTTGGGCACAGATACGCAGTATTTT	TRBV2	TRBJ2-3	TRBD1	.
CASSWVSTDTQYF	TGTGCCAGCAGTTGGGTTAGCACAGATACGCAGTATTTT	TRBV12-3/TRBV12-4	TRBJ2-3	.	.